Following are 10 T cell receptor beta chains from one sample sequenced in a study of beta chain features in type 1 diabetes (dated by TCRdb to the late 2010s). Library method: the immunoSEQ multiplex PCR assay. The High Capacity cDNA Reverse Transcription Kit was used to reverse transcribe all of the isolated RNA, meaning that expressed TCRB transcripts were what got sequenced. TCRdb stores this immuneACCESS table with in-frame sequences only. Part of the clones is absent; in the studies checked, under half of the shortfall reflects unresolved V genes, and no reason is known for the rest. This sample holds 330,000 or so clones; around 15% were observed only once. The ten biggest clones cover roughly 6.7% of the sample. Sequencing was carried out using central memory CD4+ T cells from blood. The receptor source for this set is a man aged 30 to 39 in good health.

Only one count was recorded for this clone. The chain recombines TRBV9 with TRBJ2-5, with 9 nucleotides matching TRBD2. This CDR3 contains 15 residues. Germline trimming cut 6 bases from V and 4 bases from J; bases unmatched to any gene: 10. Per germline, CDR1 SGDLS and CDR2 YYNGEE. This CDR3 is CASTQGLAPAETQYF. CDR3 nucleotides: TGTGCCAGCACCCAGGGACTAGCCCCCGCAGAGACCCAGTACTTC. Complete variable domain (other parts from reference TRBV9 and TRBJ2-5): DSGVTQTPKHLITATGQRVTLRCSPRSGDLSVYWYQQSLDQGLQFLIQYYNGEERAKGNILERFSAQQFPDLHSELNLSSLELGDSALYFCASTQGLAPAETQYFGPGTRLLVL.

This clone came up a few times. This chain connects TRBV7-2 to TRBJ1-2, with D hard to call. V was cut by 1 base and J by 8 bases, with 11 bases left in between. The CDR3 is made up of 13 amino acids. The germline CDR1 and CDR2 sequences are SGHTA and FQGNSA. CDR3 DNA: TGTGCCAGCAGCTTAGAGCGGGCGCAAGGCTACACCTTC. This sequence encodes CASSLERAQGYTF.

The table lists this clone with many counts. CDR3 amino acids: CASIRGTEKLFF. CDR3 coding DNA: TGTGCCAGCATCAGAGGTACGGAAAAACTGTTTTTT. The chain recombines TRBV2 with TRBJ1-4; the D is unclear. The V and J ends lost 7 bases and 8 bases respectively, with 11 bases between them. The CDR3 totals 12 residues. The germline CDR1 and CDR2 sequences are SNHLY and FYNNEI.

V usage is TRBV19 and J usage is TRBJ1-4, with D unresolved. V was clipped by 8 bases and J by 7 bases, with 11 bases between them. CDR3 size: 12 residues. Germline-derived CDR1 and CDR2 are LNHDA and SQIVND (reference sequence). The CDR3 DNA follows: TGTGCCAGTCGGCGGGGTGGTGAAAAACTGTTTTTT. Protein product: CASRRGGEKLFF.

CDR3 coding DNA: TGTGCCAGCAGCCGGGACTCTTACTACAATGAGCAGTTCTTC. It specifies CASSRDSYYNEQFF. V and J are TRBV11-3 and TRBJ2-1; weak D call: TRBD2 (6 bases). This CDR3 contains 14 residues. The V and J ends lost 5 bases and 3 bases respectively, with 11 bases between them. Germline CDR1 is SGHNT and CDR2 is YENEEA.

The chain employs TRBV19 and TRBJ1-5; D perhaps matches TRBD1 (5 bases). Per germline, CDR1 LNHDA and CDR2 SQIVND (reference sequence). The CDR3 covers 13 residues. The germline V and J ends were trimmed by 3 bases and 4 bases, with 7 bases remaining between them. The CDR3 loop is CASSMTENQPQHF. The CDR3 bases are TGTGCCAGTAGTATGACAGAAAATCAGCCCCAGCATTTT.

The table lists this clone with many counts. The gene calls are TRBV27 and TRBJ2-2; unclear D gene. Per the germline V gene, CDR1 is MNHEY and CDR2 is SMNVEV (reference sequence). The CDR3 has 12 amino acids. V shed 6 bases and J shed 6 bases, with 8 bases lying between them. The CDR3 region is CASRTVAGELFF. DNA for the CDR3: TGTGCCAGCAGGACTGTTGCCGGGGAGCTGTTTTTT.

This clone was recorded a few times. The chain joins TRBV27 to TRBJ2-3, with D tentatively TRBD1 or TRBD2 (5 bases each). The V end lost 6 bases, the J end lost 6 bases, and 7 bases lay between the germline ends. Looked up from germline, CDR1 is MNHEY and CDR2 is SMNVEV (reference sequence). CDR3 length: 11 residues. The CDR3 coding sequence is TGTGCCAGCAGGGGGGTGGATACGCAGTATTTT. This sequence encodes CASRGVDTQYF.

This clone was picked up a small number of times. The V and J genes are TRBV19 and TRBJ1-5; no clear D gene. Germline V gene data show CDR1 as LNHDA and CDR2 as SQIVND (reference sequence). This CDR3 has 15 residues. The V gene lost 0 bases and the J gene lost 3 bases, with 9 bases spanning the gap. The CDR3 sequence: CASSIDWRPNQPQHF. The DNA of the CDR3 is TGTGCCAGTAGTATAGATTGGAGGCCCAATCAGCCCCAGCATTTT.

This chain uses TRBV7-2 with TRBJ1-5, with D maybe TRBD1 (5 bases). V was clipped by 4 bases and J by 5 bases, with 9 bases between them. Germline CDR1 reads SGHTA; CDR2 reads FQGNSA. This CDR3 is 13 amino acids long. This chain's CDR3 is CASSYRGDQPQHF. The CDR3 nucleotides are TGTGCCAGCAGCTATCGGGGCGATCAGCCCCAGCATTTT.